Following are 14 T cell receptor beta chains from one sample sequenced in a study of blood T cell repertoires in COVID-19. Sequencing used immunoSEQ multiplex PCR; TCRdb keeps in-frame clones, though not all of them. This sample has around 150,000 clones, with about nine tenths found just once. The sequencing input was peripheral blood. These receptors were obtained from a young man with COVID-19, enrolled during active disease.

The chain links TRBV27 to TRBJ1-6; D possibly corresponds to TRBD1 (5 bases). The CDR3 spans 13 residues. CDR1 MNHEY and CDR2 SMNVEV come from the germline V gene (reference sequence). Trimming removed 8 bases from V and 6 bases from J, with 11 bases in between. The CDR3 DNA is TGTGCCAGCGGCCAGGGTTTTAATTCACCCCTCCACTTT. Its protein product is CASGQGFNSPLHF.

V is TRBV7-2 and J is TRBJ1-5, with unresolved D. V was cut by 1 base and J by 3 bases, with 4 bases left in between. Germline V CDR1 and CDR2: SGHTA, FQGNSA. The CDR3 runs to 13 residues. Written as DNA, the CDR3 is TGTGCCAGCAGCTTAGATTACAATCAGCCCCAGCATTTT. Translating gives CASSLDYNQPQHF. Together with reference TRBV7-2 and TRBJ1-5, the CDR3 gives the full variable domain: GAGVSQSPSNKVTEKGKDVELRCDPISGHTALYWYRQSLGQGLEFLIYFQGNSAPDKSGLPSDRFSAERTGGSVSTLTIQRTQQEDSAVYLCASSLDYNQPQHFGDGTRLSIL.

The chain recombines TRBV18 with TRBJ2-2, with TRBD2 as a possible D gene (6 bases). Germline loops: CDR1 KGHSH, CDR2 LQKENI. V shed 0 bases and J shed 8 bases, with 19 bases lying between them. The CDR3 is made up of 17 amino acids. The CDR3 protein is CASSPPNEYGTLGELFF. CDR3 bases: TGTGCCAGCTCACCACCGAATGAGTACGGGACTCTAGGGGAGCTGTTTTTT.

The chain carries TRBV20-1 and TRBJ1-1, with 7 bases that match TRBD1. The CDR3 is made up of 11 amino acids. After removal of 0 bases from V and 8 bases from J, the junction contained 0 bases not matched to a gene. The germline V gene encodes CDR1 DFQATT and CDR2 SNEGSKA (reference sequence). The CDR3: CSAREGGEAFF. DNA of the CDR3: TGCAGTGCTAGAGAAGGGGGCGAAGCTTTCTTT.

CDR3 residues: CASRKNTGSVMGGPTYEQYF. The CDR3 bases are TGCGCCAGCAGGAAAAATACAGGGTCTGTAATGGGGGGGCCCACCTACGAGCAGTACTTC. The chain recombines TRBV5-1 with TRBJ2-7, with D perhaps matching TRBD2 (7 bases). Trimming took 5 bases from V and 2 from J, leaving 32 bases between them. The CDR3 loop spans 20 amino acids. The germline V gene encodes CDR1 SGHRS and CDR2 YFSETQ.

The chain links TRBV29-1 to TRBJ2-3; 7 bases map to TRBD2. The germline gives CDR1 SQVTM, CDR2 ANQGSEA. The CDR3 totals 14 residues. With V trimmed by 4 bases and J by 4 bases, 8 bases remained unmatched. The DNA of the CDR3 is TGCAGCGTTGCTGGCGGGAGTAGCGCAGATACGCAGTATTTT. It translates to CSVAGGSSADTQYF.

This chain uses TRBV19 with TRBJ2-1, with 10 bases fitting TRBD2. The J segment lost 4 bases and the V segment lost 10 bases, leaving 4 bases of the junction unmatched. The CDR3 length is 13 residues. Germline V gene sequence: CDR1 LNHDA, CDR2 SQIVND (reference sequence). CDR3: CATRLAGYNEQFF. DNA for the CDR3: TGTGCCACCAGACTAGCGGGTTACAATGAGCAGTTCTTC.

The rearrangement joins TRBV9 to TRBJ2-3; D is unresolved. The CDR3 has 14 residues. CDR1 is SGDLS, CDR2 YYNGEE, per germline. Trimming took 4 bases from V and 1 from J, leaving 10 bases between them. Here the CDR3 DNA reads TGTGCCAGCAGCTTCAGGTGGGGCACAGATACGCAGTATTTT. Translated: CASSFRWGTDTQYF.

The chain employs TRBV7-4 and TRBJ1-2; TRBD1 matches at 9 bases. Trimming at V came to 1 base and at J to 6 bases, leaving 12 bases not matched to a gene. The CDR3 contains 17 residues. Germline loops: CDR1 SGHVT, CDR2 SQSDAQ. In nucleotides, the CDR3 is TGTGCCAGCAGCTTAGTAGGTTTTACGACAGGGGGTAATGGCTACACCTTC. This sequence encodes CASSLVGFTTGGNGYTF.

This CDR3 reads CASSDRRDRASYEQYF. The CDR3 DNA follows: TGTGCCAGCAGTGACCGCCGGGACAGGGCCTCCTACGAGCAGTACTTC. The chain carries TRBV6-1 and TRBJ2-7; TRBD1 agrees at 9 bases. Germline V gives CDR1 MNHNS, CDR2 SASEGT. Trimming cost V 3 bases and J 0 bases; bases outside gene matches: 6. This CDR3 has 16 amino acids.

The chain has TRBV9 and TRBJ1-2, with 8 bases aligning to TRBD1. From germline, CDR1 is SGDLS and CDR2 YYNGEE. Trimming at V came to 3 bases and at J to 2 bases, leaving 6 bases not matched to a gene. The CDR3 contains 15 residues. CDR3: CASSGGQGGNYGYTF. CDR3 coding DNA: TGTGCCAGCAGCGGAGGACAGGGAGGCAACTATGGCTACACCTTC.

The gene calls are TRBV24-1 and TRBJ2-1, with TRBD2 matching 8 bases. The CDR3 sequence is 16 residues long. Germline CDR1 reads KGHDR; CDR2 reads SFDVKD. V dropped 4 bases and J dropped 2; count of bases not matched to a gene: 6. CDR3 sequence reads: CATSDPTSGTYNEQFF. In DNA, the CDR3 is TGTGCCACCAGTGACCCCACTAGCGGAACCTACAATGAGCAGTTCTTC.

The chain employs TRBV7-2 and TRBJ1-3, with no clear D. V lost 6 bases and J lost 0, with 9 bases in between. CDR1 is SGHTA and CDR2 is FQGNSA in the germline V gene. There are 14 residues in the CDR3. CDR3 in amino acids: CASSLWSSGNTIYF. The DNA for the CDR3 is TGTGCCAGCAGTCTATGGAGCTCTGGAAACACCATATATTTT. The variable domain in full, with the rest retrieved from reference TRBV7-2 and TRBJ1-3, is GAGVSQSPSNKVTEKGKDVELRCDPISGHTALYWYRQSLGQGLEFLIYFQGNSAPDKSGLPSDRFSAERTGGSVSTLTIQRTQQEDSAVYLCASSLWSSGNTIYFGEGSWLTVV.

The chain has TRBV5-4 and TRBJ2-1; the match to TRBD2 covers 14 bases. After removal of 7 bases from V and 0 bases from J, the junction contained 3 bases not matched to a gene. Germline lookup yields CDR1 SGHNT and CDR2 YYREEE (reference sequence). The CDR3 spans 16 residues. The CDR3, as DNA: TGTGCCAGCCATGGGACTAGCGGGAGCTCCTACAATGAGCAGTTCTTC. It encodes CASHGTSGSSYNEQFF. Filled out from reference TRBV5-4 and TRBJ2-1, the complete variable domain reads ETGVTQSPTHLIKTRGQQVTLRCSSQSGHNTVSWYQQALGQGPQFIFQYYREEENGRGNFPPRFSGLQFPNYSSELNVNALELDDSALYLCASHGTSGSSYNEQFFGPGTRLTVL.